The 9 T cell receptor beta chains below come from one sample, sequenced in a study of cytomegalovirus exposure and HLA in healthy donors. The PCR used 60 Vbeta and 13 Jbeta primers. The repertoire was sequenced with immunoSEQ multiplex PCR; TCRdb's copy has only in-frame clones and lacks some. The sample has 42,000 or so clones, 45% to 65% seen once. The sequenced sample consisted of PBMCs. These receptors came from a human donor in good health.

V usage is TRBV28 and J usage is TRBJ1-6; D gene uncertain. The V end lost 2 bases, the J end lost 0 bases, and 5 bases lay between the germline ends. The germline CDR1 and CDR2 sequences are MDHEN and SYDVKM. This CDR3 is 15 amino acids long. CDR3 amino acids: CASSLVGSYNSPLHF. In DNA form, the CDR3 reads TGTGCCAGCAGTTTAGTCGGCTCCTATAATTCACCCCTCCACTTT.

This clone was recorded a few times. This chain links TRBV27 with TRBJ1-6, with 10 bases lining up with TRBD1. Germline V lookup: CDR1 MNHEY, CDR2 SMNVEV (reference sequence). This CDR3 region has 14 residues. V was clipped by 2 bases and J by 10 bases; unmatched bases: 2. Here the CDR3 reads CASSLMTGGSPLHF. The CDR3 coding sequence is TGTGCCAGCAGTTTAATGACAGGGGGCTCACCCCTCCACTTT.

The chain is built from TRBV11-2 and TRBJ2-5; 9 bases are shared with TRBD1. This CDR3 region has 14 residues. Per the germline V gene, CDR1 is SGHAT and CDR2 is FQNNGV. Trimming removed 5 bases from V and 4 bases from J; junction bases left unmatched: 5. CDR3 in amino acids: CASSTTGGAETQYF. Here the CDR3 DNA reads TGTGCCAGCAGCACAACAGGGGGCGCAGAGACCCAGTACTTC.

The CDR3 region is CASSLGPNNSPLHF. For the CDR3, the DNA is TGTGCCAGCAGCTTGGGCCCAAATAATTCACCCCTCCACTTT. The chain has TRBV7-2 and TRBJ1-6, with D uncertain. Germline CDR1 and CDR2: SGHTA and FQGNSA. V was clipped by 3 bases and J by 5 bases, with 8 bases between them. The CDR3 consists of 14 residues.

This chain connects TRBV19 to TRBJ2-5, with 7 bases that match TRBD1. V trimming: 4 bases; J trimming: 3 bases; junction bases outside the gene matches: 8. This CDR3 spans 15 amino acids. CDR1 and CDR2 (germline): LNHDA, SQIVND (reference sequence). DNA for the CDR3: TGTGCCAGTAGTAAAACGGGACAGCTCGAAGAGACCCAGTACTTC. This sequence encodes CASSKTGQLEETQYF.

In the case of this clone: At the DNA level, this CDR3 is encoded by other sequences in the same sample as well. The chain has TRBV7-9 and TRBJ2-3; 7 bases match TRBD1. V was clipped by 2 bases and J by 4 bases; unmatched bases: 0. The germline V gene encodes CDR1 SEHNR and CDR2 FQNEAQ (reference sequence). The CDR3 is 13 amino acids. Here the CDR3 reads CASSLTGADTQYF. CDR3 bases: TGTGCCAGCAGCTTAACAGGGGCAGATACGCAGTATTTT.

The chain's CDR3 is CASNKQDGYNEQFF. The CDR3 DNA follows: TGTGCCAGCAACAAACAGGACGGATACAATGAGCAGTTCTTC. The genes are TRBV6-1 and TRBJ2-1; tentative D call: TRBD1 (5 bases). V shed 7 bases and J shed 4 bases, with 14 bases lying between them. The length of the CDR3 is 14 residues. Germline V gene data show CDR1 as MNHNS and CDR2 as SASEGT.

The chain combines TRBV7-9 with TRBJ2-5, with 10 bases identical to TRBD2. This CDR3 region has 19 residues. Per germline, CDR1 SEHNR and CDR2 FQNEAQ (reference sequence). V lost 3 bases, J lost 5 bases, and 18 bases stayed unmatched. CDR3 sequence reads: CASSLPSGGAERVWETQYF. The DNA for the CDR3 is TGTGCCAGCAGCTTGCCCAGCGGGGGGGCGGAGCGAGTTTGGGAGACCCAGTACTTC.

This sequence joins TRBV18 and TRBJ2-5, with 8 bases identical to TRBD2. V lost 6 bases to trimming and J lost 3 bases; unmatched junction nucleotides: 12. The germline V gene encodes CDR1 KGHSH and CDR2 LQKENI. The CDR3 length is 16 residues. CDR3 residues: CASSPIPTSAKETQYF. The CDR3 DNA reads TGTGCCAGCTCCCCCATCCCGACTAGCGCCAAAGAGACCCAGTACTTC.